This entry is about one T cell receptor (beta chain). Produced via immunoSEQ multiplex PCR; TCRdb's table is partial and in-frame only. The sample has 150,000 to 200,000 clones, 81% seen once. CDR1 MNHEY and CDR2 SVGAGI come from the germline V gene. This CDR3 has 16 amino acids. The trim removed 0 bases at V and 2 bases at J, leaving 6 bases unmatched. The data were taken from a study of blood T cell repertoires in COVID-19. The sequence derives from a woman at least 80 years old with COVID-19, enrolled during active disease. J is TRBJ2-7 and V is TRBV6-5; TRBD2 matches at 8 bases. Sequencing input: peripheral blood. This CDR3 is CASSYSVPGGPYEQYF. The CDR3 nucleotides are TGTGCCAGCAGTTACTCTGTTCCGGGAGGGCCCTACGAGCAGTACTTC.